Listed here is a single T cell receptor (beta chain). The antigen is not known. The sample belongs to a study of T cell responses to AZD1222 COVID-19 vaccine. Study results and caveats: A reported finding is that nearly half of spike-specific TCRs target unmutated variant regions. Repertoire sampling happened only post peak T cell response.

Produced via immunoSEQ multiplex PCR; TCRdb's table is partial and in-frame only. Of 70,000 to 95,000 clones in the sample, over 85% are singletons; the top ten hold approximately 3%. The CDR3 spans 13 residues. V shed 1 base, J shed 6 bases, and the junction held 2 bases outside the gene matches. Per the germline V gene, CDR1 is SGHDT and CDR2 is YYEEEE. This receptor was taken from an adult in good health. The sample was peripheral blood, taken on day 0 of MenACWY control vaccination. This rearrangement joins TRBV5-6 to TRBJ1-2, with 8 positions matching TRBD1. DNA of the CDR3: TGTGCCAGCAGCTTGAGACAGGGGCATGGCTACACCTTC. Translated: CASSLRQGHGYTF. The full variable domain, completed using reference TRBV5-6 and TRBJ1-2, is DAGVTQSPTHLIKTRGQQVTLRCSPKSGHDTVSWYQQALGQGPQFIFQYYEEEERQRGNFPDRFSGHQFPNYSSELNVNALLLGDSALYLCASSLRQGHGYTFGSGTRLTVV.